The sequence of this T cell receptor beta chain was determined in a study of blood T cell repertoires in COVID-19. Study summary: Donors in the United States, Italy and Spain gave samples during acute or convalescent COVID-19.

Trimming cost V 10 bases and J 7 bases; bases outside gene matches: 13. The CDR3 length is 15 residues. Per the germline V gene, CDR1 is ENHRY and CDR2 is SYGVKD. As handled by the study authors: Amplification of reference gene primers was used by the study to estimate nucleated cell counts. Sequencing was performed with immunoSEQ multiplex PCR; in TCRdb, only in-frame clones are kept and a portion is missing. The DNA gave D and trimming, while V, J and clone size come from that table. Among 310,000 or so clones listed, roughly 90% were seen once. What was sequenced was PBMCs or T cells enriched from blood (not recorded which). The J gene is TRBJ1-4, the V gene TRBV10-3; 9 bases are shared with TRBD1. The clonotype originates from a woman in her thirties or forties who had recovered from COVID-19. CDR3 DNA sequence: TGTGCCACGGGACAGGGACAAGATGTAGGTGAAAAACTGTTTTTT. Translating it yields CATGQGQDVGEKLFF.